Following are 18 T cell receptor beta chains from one sample sequenced in a study of blood T cell repertoires in COVID-19. The protocol was immunoSEQ multiplex PCR, while the TCRdb copy is restricted to in-frame clones and leaves out a portion. This table has some 140,000 clones, about 72% appearing once. The sample was peripheral blood. All receptors derive from a man between 60 and 75 years old who had recovered from COVID-19.

This chain links TRBV3-1 (or the pseudogene TRBV3-2) with TRBJ2-2, with D possibly being TRBD1 (6 bases). Per the germline V gene, CDR1 is LGHDT and CDR2 is YNNKEL (reference sequence). Trimming took 5 bases from V and 5 from J, leaving 12 bases between them. The CDR3 is 14 amino acids. Here the CDR3 reads CASSSRTDTGELFF. The CDR3 DNA sequence: TGTGCCAGCAGCTCTCGGACAGATACCGGGGAGCTGTTTTTT.

This chain connects TRBV30 to TRBJ1-3; 7 bases align to TRBD1. Germline V gene sequence: CDR1 GTSNPN, CDR2 SVGIG (reference sequence). J was trimmed by 4 bases and V by 3 bases; bases with no gene match: 6. This CDR3 region has 14 residues. The CDR3 is CAWRGGGGGNTIYF. The CDR3 region has the DNA TGTGCCTGGAGAGGGGGCGGAGGCGGAAACACCATATATTTT.

V gene TRBV19 combines with J gene TRBJ2-4; TRBD1 is a possible D gene (7 bases). V was pared by 1 base and J by 3 bases, with 13 bases between. Germline V lookup: CDR1 LNHDA, CDR2 SQIVND (reference sequence). This CDR3 comprises 16 residues. CDR3 sequence reads: CASSIGGTALKNIQYF. For the CDR3, the DNA is TGTGCCAGTAGTATAGGCGGGACAGCCCTCAAAAACATTCAGTACTTC.

CDR3 DNA: TGTGCCTGGAGTGTAGGACAGGGGTCCTTAAGGCAGCCCCAGCATTTT. Translated: CAWSVGQGSLRQPQHF. The V gene is TRBV30, the J gene TRBJ1-5; 9 bases line up with TRBD1. The CDR3 covers 16 residues. The germline V gene encodes CDR1 GTSNPN and CDR2 SVGIG (reference sequence). With 0 bases clipped from V and 7 bases from J, the junction kept 10 bases outside the gene matches.

V usage is TRBV9 and J usage is TRBJ2-7, with D possibly TRBD2 on 6 matching bases. CDR3 size: 15 residues. With 0 bases removed from V and 5 bases from J, the gap between germline ends came to 15 bases. Germline values: CDR1 SGDLS, CDR2 YYNGEE. In nucleotides, the CDR3 is TGTGCCAGCAGCGTAGCTCACGGGAGTTTCAACGAGCAGTACTTC. It codes for CASSVAHGSFNEQYF.

This clone was counted once. This sequence joins TRBV9 and TRBJ2-5, with 9 bases that match TRBD2. CDR3 length: 15 residues. Germline V gene data show CDR1 as SGDLS and CDR2 as YYNGEE. J gave up 3 bases and V 2 bases, and 5 bases lay outside the gene matches. The CDR3 spells CASSVGSGGKETQYF. Here the CDR3 DNA reads TGTGCCAGCAGCGTTGGTAGCGGGGGCAAAGAGACCCAGTACTTC.

The chain combines TRBV28 with TRBJ1-3, with D possibly TRBD1 on 5 matching bases. The V end lost 4 bases, the J end lost 0 bases, and 13 bases lay between the germline ends. The CDR3 spans 16 residues. Germline lookup yields CDR1 MDHEN and CDR2 SYDVKM. Written as DNA, the CDR3 is TGTGCCAGCAGTTCTTTCTCAGGGAACTCTGGAAACACCATATATTTT. Protein product: CASSSFSGNSGNTIYF.

This chain links TRBV30 with TRBJ2-1, with TRBD2 as a possible D gene (5 bases). Looked up from germline, CDR1 is GTSNPN and CDR2 is SVGIG (reference sequence). The CDR3 spans 15 residues. The CDR3 nucleotides are TGTGCTTCGAATCCCGGACTTGCTCCCTACAATGAGCAGTTCTTC. Encoded protein: CASNPGLAPYNEQFF.

This clone has just a few counts. V gene TRBV5-1 combines with J gene TRBJ2-7; 15 bases align to TRBD2. The germline CDR1 and CDR2 sequences are SGHRS and YFSETQ. V lost 3 bases to trimming and J lost 0 bases; unmatched junction nucleotides: 10. The CDR3 loop spans 19 amino acids. DNA of the CDR3: TGCGCCAGCAGCTCGCTTACGGGACTAGCGGGAGGTAACTCCTACGAGCAGTACTTC. Translated: CASSSLTGLAGGNSYEQYF. The variable domain in full, with the rest retrieved from reference TRBV5-1 and TRBJ2-7, is KAGVTQTPRYLIKTRGQQVTLSCSPISGHRSVSWYQQTPGQGLQFLFEYFSETQRNKGNFPGRFSGRQFSNSRSEMNVSTLELGDSALYLCASSSLTGLAGGNSYEQYFGPGTRLTVT.

The chain couples TRBV28 to TRBJ2-2, with D possibly being TRBD2 (6 bases). This CDR3 has 13 residues. The V gene's germline CDR1 is MDHEN and CDR2 SYDVKM. Trimming cost V 11 bases and J 0 bases, with 10 bases left between them. CDR3 sequence reads: CAGGTANTGELFF. In DNA, the CDR3 is TGTGCCGGAGGGACTGCGAACACCGGGGAGCTGTTTTTT. The full variable domain, completed using reference TRBV28 and TRBJ2-2, is DVKVTQSSRYLVKRTGEKVFLECVQDMDHENMFWYRQDPGLGLRLIYFSYDVKMKEKGDIPEGYSVSREKKERFSLILESASTNQTSMYLCAGGTANTGELFFGEGSRLTVL.

V gene TRBV10-3 combines with J gene TRBJ1-6; D gene ambiguous. Germline CDR1 is ENHRY and CDR2 is SYGVKD. The CDR3 contains 15 residues. Trimming stripped 0 bases from V and 10 bases from J, with 13 bases between. CDR3 nucleotides: TGTGCCATCAGTGAGTCATTCCTTTTCGAGTCACCCCTCCACTTT. This codes for CAISESFLFESPLHF.

This clone was seen a single time. V is TRBV13 and J is TRBJ1-4; no reliable D call. The CDR3 contains 14 residues. Germline V gene data show CDR1 as PRHDT and CDR2 as FYEKMQ (reference sequence). V was trimmed by 5 bases and J by 4 bases, leaving 11 bases between them. The CDR3 sequence: CASSLGALNEKLFF. The CDR3 nucleotides are TGTGCCAGCAGCCTGGGAGCTCTTAATGAAAAACTGTTTTTT.

The chain carries TRBV2 and TRBJ1-1, with 10 bases lining up with TRBD1. Per germline, CDR1 SNHLY and CDR2 FYNNEI. The CDR3 consists of 15 residues. Losses at the gene ends were 8 bases for V and 0 bases for J; bases not matched to a gene: 6. The CDR3 DNA reads TGTGCCAGCCATGACAGGGGGCTCTTGAACACTGAAGCTTTCTTT. Protein sequence: CASHDRGLLNTEAFF.

This clone was seen just once. The genes are TRBV5-6 and TRBJ2-3; D perhaps matches TRBD2 (5 bases). The CDR3 has 15 residues. Trimming left V 1 base short and J 1 base short, with 10 bases between. Germline V gene data show CDR1 as SGHDT and CDR2 as YYEEEE. In DNA, the CDR3 is TGTGCCAGCAGCTTGTTGGGAGACGGCACAGATACGCAGTATTTT. It encodes CASSLLGDGTDTQYF.

The chain is built from TRBV11-2 and TRBJ2-7; perhaps TRBD2 as D (5 bases). This CDR3 is 15 amino acids long. Germline lookup yields CDR1 SGHAT and CDR2 FQNNGV. Deletions cut 2 bases from V and 2 bases from J, with 13 bases between. DNA for the CDR3: TGTGCCAGCAGCTTACCCGGGAAATTCCCCTACGAGCAGTACTTC. This encodes CASSLPGKFPYEQYF.

V is TRBV10-3 and J is TRBJ2-3, with 12 bases fitting TRBD2. The CDR3 is 15 amino acids. V shed 10 bases and J 4 bases; nucleotides not matched to a gene: 9. Germline V gene data show CDR1 as ENHRY and CDR2 as SYGVKD. The CDR3: CATQGGLAGSDTQYF. Written as DNA, the CDR3 is TGTGCCACCCAAGGCGGACTAGCGGGGTCAGATACGCAGTATTTT.

This clone has just a few counts. The chain employs TRBV29-1 and TRBJ2-3, with TRBD2 matching over 7 bases. V gave up 2 bases and J gave up 0 bases; unmatched junction bases: 5. Germline V gene lookup returns CDR1 SQVTM and CDR2 ANQGSEA. There are 15 residues in the CDR3. The CDR3 is CSVEFRAGSTDTQYF. CDR3 coding DNA: TGCAGCGTTGAATTCCGAGCGGGAAGCACAGATACGCAGTATTTT.

The chain is built from TRBV6-5 and TRBJ2-1; D is possibly TRBD2 (5 bases). V gave up 3 bases and J gave up 10 bases, with 13 bases separating them. The CDR3 is 13 residues long. Germline CDR1 is MNHEY and CDR2 is SVGAGI. CDR3 bases: TGTGCCAGCAGTTATCCAAGATCGGGGGAGCAGTTCTTC. Its translation: CASSYPRSGEQFF.